The subject of this entry is one TCR beta chain. The CDR3 is 14 amino acids. V lost 0 bases to trimming and J lost 10 bases; unmatched junction nucleotides: 6. Looked up from germline, CDR1 is SGHRS and CDR2 is YFSETQ. This specimen belongs to a study of blood T cell repertoires in COVID-19. Study context: From T cells, B-cell-depleted T cells, or PBMCs came the material, which was cDNA or gDNA.

Here immunoSEQ multiplex PCR was the method, and the copy in TCRdb shows in-frame clones only, minus some. The sample contains 260,000 or so clones, more than 80% of which appear only once. The V and J genes are TRBV5-1 and TRBJ2-4; 8 nucleotides line up with TRBD2. The receptor's source is a woman older than 75 with COVID-19, enrolled during active disease. Sample: peripheral blood. The CDR3 bases are TGCGCCAGCAGCTTGGGAGCGGGAGAACGGATTCAGTACTTC. Its translation is CASSLGAGERIQYF.